This TCR beta chain is from a study of CD8 T cells in ankylosing spondylitis. The CDR3 extends over 15 amino acids. The V and J ends lost 4 bases and 5 bases, in that order; junction bases with no gene match: 2. TCRdb re-derived calls from the 5' RACE reads in MiXCR, one entry per CDR3 protein. The table has 25,000 to 40,000 distinct CDR3 sequences, about 7% seen once. This clonotype has ten or more counts. Sequencing input: blood, either unsorted or a sorted T cell fraction (not recorded which). The origin of this receptor is a male donor with ankylosing spondylitis or in good health (not recorded which). This chain uses TRBV12-3 or TRBV12-4 with TRBJ2-1; 13 nucleotides line up with TRBD2. CDR3 sequence: CASSSGLAGDNEQFF. In DNA form, the CDR3 reads TGTGCCAGCAGTTCAGGACTAGCGGGAGACAATGAGCAGTTCTTC.